Listed here are 24 T cell receptor beta chains from one sample, sequenced in a study of technical replicates of blood from several donors. Profiled with immunoSEQ multiplex PCR; TCRdb holds only in-frame clones, not every one. Of 75,000 to 90,000 clones in the sample, 93% are singletons; the top ten hold roughly 0.26%. Sample: T cells isolated from PBMCs. These TCRs come from a human donor in good health.

This clone was observed once. The rearrangement links TRBV28 to TRBJ2-3; 9 bases align to TRBD2. The V and J ends lost 3 bases and 1 base, in that order; junction bases with no gene match: 2. Germline CDR1 reads MDHEN; CDR2 reads SYDVKM. The CDR3 sequence is 15 residues long. The CDR3 DNA reads as TGTGCCAGCAGTTTTATAGCGGGGGGCACAGATACGCAGTATTTT. Its protein is CASSFIAGGTDTQYF.

The DNA of the CDR3 is TGCGCCAGCAGCCGCCTCGGGCCAGGGGGATACACTGAAGCTTTCTTT. This translates into CASSRLGPGGYTEAFF. The V and J genes are TRBV4-1 and TRBJ1-1; TRBD1 matches at 7 bases. Germline V lookup: CDR1 MGHRA, CDR2 YSYEKL. Unmatched junction bases numbered 11, after V lost 4 bases and J lost 3 bases. CDR3 length: 16 amino acids.

The chain joins TRBV6-5 to TRBJ1-2; no firm D call. The CDR3 length is 12 residues. Germline CDR1 reads MNHEY; CDR2 reads SVGAGI. V was shortened by 8 bases and J by 7 bases, with 14 bases between the two germline ends. In DNA, the CDR3 is TGTGCCAGCTATACCGGTCGAAGTGGCTACACCTTC. It is translated as CASYTGRSGYTF.

This chain uses TRBV7-9 with TRBJ2-2; D unclear. This CDR3 is 14 amino acids long. Germline CDR1 reads SEHNR; CDR2 reads FQNEAQ (reference sequence). V was pared by 1 base and J by 5 bases, with 8 bases between. The CDR3 sequence is CASSLVRGTGELFF. Here the CDR3 DNA reads TGTGCCAGCAGCTTAGTGAGAGGAACCGGGGAGCTGTTTTTT.

The count of this clone is one. The V gene is TRBV4-2, the J gene TRBJ2-1, with D possibly TRBD2 on 5 matching bases. Trimming stripped 0 bases from V and 8 bases from J, with 11 bases between. Germline V gives CDR1 LGHNA, CDR2 YNFKEQ. This CDR3 contains 14 residues. CDR3 nucleotides: TGTGCCAGCAGCCAAGATCCCCGGGGAGATGAGCAGTTCTTC. Amino acids: CASSQDPRGDEQFF.

The J gene is TRBJ2-7, the V gene TRBV6-1, with D possibly TRBD2 on 5 matching bases. The germline V gene has CDR1 MNHNS and CDR2 SASEGT. The CDR3 runs to 16 residues. V lost 0 bases and J lost 4, with 16 bases in between. The CDR3 nucleotides are TGTGCCAGCAGTGAAGCCGGGAAGGATGGATCGTACGAGCAGTACTTC. Its protein product is CASSEAGKDGSYEQYF.

This chain uses TRBV11-2 with TRBJ1-1, with a tentative D call TRBD1 (6 bases). The CDR3 runs to 15 residues. Per the germline V gene, CDR1 is SGHAT and CDR2 is FQNNGV. Trimming pared 5 bases from V and 4 bases from J, leaving 17 bases between. CDR3 in DNA: TGTGCCAGCAGCGCCAAAGGGGGAACCGTCACTGAAGCTTTCTTT. As protein: CASSAKGGTVTEAFF.

V gene TRBV19 combines with J gene TRBJ2-7; TRBD1 matches 7 bases. Germline lookup yields CDR1 LNHDA and CDR2 SQIVND (reference sequence). V lost 5 bases to trimming and J lost 4 bases; unmatched junction nucleotides: 8. The CDR3 covers 14 residues. CDR3 coding DNA: TGTGCCAGTAGTTCCCGGGACAGACGATACGAGCAGTACTTC. Translated: CASSSRDRRYEQYF.

The rearrangement joins TRBV9 to TRBJ1-5, with unresolved D. The CDR3 is 14 amino acids. V lost 1 base to trimming and J lost 2 bases, with 7 bases between them. Germline assignment: CDR1 SGDLS and CDR2 YYNGEE. CDR3 sequence reads: CASSVSSGNQPQHF. Written as DNA, the CDR3 is TGTGCCAGCAGCGTATCGTCAGGCAATCAGCCCCAGCATTTT.

J is TRBJ1-3 and V is TRBV2; 7 bases fit TRBD1. Germline CDR1 SNHLY, CDR2 FYNNEI. V shed 6 bases and J 1 base; nucleotides not matched to a gene: 15. The CDR3 has 18 amino acids. CDR3 in DNA: TGTGCCAGCAGGCCCGGGACAGTTCTTTTAATTTCTGGAAACACCATATATTTT. Translation: CASRPGTVLLISGNTIYF.

The genes are TRBV10-3 and TRBJ2-2, with 7 bases that match TRBD1. The CDR3 is 16 residues long. The ends lost 2 bases at V and 4 bases at J; junction bases unmatched: 7. Per germline, CDR1 ENHRY and CDR2 SYGVKD. The CDR3 DNA is TGTGCCATCAGTGAGCGGGACAGCAGGGTCACCGGGGAGCTGTTTTTT. It encodes CAISERDSRVTGELFF.

J is TRBJ2-7 and V is TRBV11-2; D remains unclear. V lost 1 base and J 3 bases, leaving 13 bases between the germline ends. In germline, CDR1 is SGHAT, CDR2 FQNNGV. This CDR3 contains 15 residues. The CDR3: CASSLGSIPGYEQYF. CDR3 DNA sequence: TGTGCCAGCAGCTTAGGGTCGATCCCCGGCTACGAGCAGTACTTC.

This chain connects TRBV27 to TRBJ1-5; 7 bases map to TRBD1. With 2 bases clipped from V and 4 bases from J, the junction kept 8 bases outside the gene matches. Germline assignment: CDR1 MNHEY and CDR2 SMNVEV (reference sequence). The CDR3 has 16 residues. DNA for the CDR3: TGTGCCAGCAGTTTACAGACAGGGACGATTAATCAGCCCCAGCATTTT. It codes for CASSLQTGTINQPQHF.

This chain links TRBV5-1 with TRBJ2-6, with a possible D match to TRBD1 (5 bases). Germline V gives CDR1 SGHRS, CDR2 YFSETQ. The CDR3 consists of 15 residues. The V and J ends lost 4 bases and 2 bases respectively, with 10 bases between them. CDR3 residues: CASSPGLAGANVLTF. The CDR3 DNA reads as TGCGCCAGCAGCCCAGGGTTGGCTGGGGCCAACGTCCTGACTTTC.

This rearrangement joins TRBV11-2 to TRBJ2-7, with 12 nucleotides matching TRBD2. The CDR3 extends over 15 amino acids. Germline values: CDR1 SGHAT, CDR2 FQNNGV. V was clipped by 2 bases and J by 9 bases; unmatched bases: 8. The CDR3 DNA reads as TGTGCCAGCAGCTTATCGACTAGCGGGAGCTCAAGGCAGTACTTC. This encodes CASSLSTSGSSRQYF.

The chain employs TRBV5-1 and TRBJ1-1, with 8 bases aligning to TRBD1. With 5 bases clipped from V and 4 bases from J, the junction kept 13 bases outside the gene matches. CDR1 SGHRS and CDR2 YFSETQ come from the germline V gene. The length of the CDR3 is 16 residues. CDR3 in DNA: TGCGCCAGCAGGCCAAACCCCGGGACAGGCGGCACTGAAGCTTTCTTT. Translation gives CASRPNPGTGGTEAFF.

The chain carries TRBV2 and TRBJ1-5; D is possibly TRBD1 (6 bases). The germline V gene encodes CDR1 SNHLY and CDR2 FYNNEI. This CDR3 contains 14 residues. The germline V and J ends were trimmed by 4 bases and 5 bases, with 12 bases remaining between them. DNA for the CDR3: TGTGCCAGCAGTGGAGGGGGGGGCTATCAGCCCCAGCATTTT. Translation gives CASSGGGGYQPQHF.

The chain carries TRBV28 and TRBJ2-1; possible D gene TRBD2, 6 bases. Germline V lookup: CDR1 MDHEN, CDR2 SYDVKM. CDR3 length: 14 amino acids. V was pared by 8 bases and J by 6 bases, with 17 bases between. As DNA, the CDR3 is TGTGCCAGCGGTCGTTCGGGAGTTCGCAATGAGCAGTTCTTC. This gives the protein CASGRSGVRNEQFF.

The CDR3 protein is CASSYRRGGGTQYF. DNA for the CDR3: TGTGCCAGCAGTTACAGGCGGGGGGGCGGTACGCAGTATTTT. V gene TRBV6-5 combines with J gene TRBJ2-3; TRBD2 aligns across 9 bases. CDR3 length: 14 amino acids. Germline V lookup: CDR1 MNHEY, CDR2 SVGAGI. The V segment lost 2 bases and the J segment 8 bases; nucleotides outside the gene matches: 5.

This sequence joins TRBV10-3 and TRBJ2-7; 9 bases align to TRBD1. CDR1 and CDR2 from the germline V gene are ENHRY and SYGVKD. The V and J ends lost 6 bases and 5 bases, in that order; junction bases with no gene match: 23. CDR3 length: 19 residues. CDR3 loop: CAISETRAIGTGTFHEQYF. The CDR3 region has the DNA TGTGCCATCAGCGAAACCAGAGCCATCGGGACAGGGACTTTTCACGAGCAGTACTTC.

The J gene is TRBJ2-3, the V gene TRBV7-9, with a tentative D call TRBD1 (5 bases). V was cut by 1 base and J by 4 bases, with 18 bases left in between. Per the germline V gene, CDR1 is SEHNR and CDR2 is FQNEAQ (reference sequence). The CDR3 contains 17 residues. In DNA form, the CDR3 reads TGTGCCAGCAGCTTAGGTAACGAACGAGGCAGGGCAGATACGCAGTATTTT. Its protein product is CASSLGNERGRADTQYF.

This sequence joins TRBV2 and TRBJ1-5, with D perhaps TRBD1 (5 bases). V was cut by 6 bases and J by 5 bases, with 17 bases left in between. CDR3 length: 15 amino acids. Germline V gene data show CDR1 as SNHLY and CDR2 as FYNNEI. CDR3: CASRGGWRGYQPQHF. The CDR3 bases are TGTGCCAGCAGGGGGGGTTGGAGGGGCTATCAGCCCCAGCATTTT.

This sequence joins TRBV28 and TRBJ1-2; possible D gene TRBD1, 5 bases. V was pared by 5 bases and J by 0 bases, with 19 bases between. Germline V gives CDR1 MDHEN, CDR2 SYDVKM. The CDR3 is 17 residues long. CDR3 protein: CASSGSDSAETNYGYTF. DNA of the CDR3: TGTGCCAGCAGTGGCTCCGACAGTGCAGAGACTAACTATGGCTACACCTTC.

The rearrangement joins TRBV7-2 to TRBJ2-7; no clear D gene. The V gene lost 3 bases and the J gene lost 6 bases, with 12 bases spanning the gap. Per germline, CDR1 SGHTA and CDR2 FQGNSA. The CDR3 contains 13 residues. The CDR3 coding sequence is TGTGCCAGCAGCTTGGGTAGAGAGGCCGAGCAGTACTTC. This codes for CASSLGREAEQYF.